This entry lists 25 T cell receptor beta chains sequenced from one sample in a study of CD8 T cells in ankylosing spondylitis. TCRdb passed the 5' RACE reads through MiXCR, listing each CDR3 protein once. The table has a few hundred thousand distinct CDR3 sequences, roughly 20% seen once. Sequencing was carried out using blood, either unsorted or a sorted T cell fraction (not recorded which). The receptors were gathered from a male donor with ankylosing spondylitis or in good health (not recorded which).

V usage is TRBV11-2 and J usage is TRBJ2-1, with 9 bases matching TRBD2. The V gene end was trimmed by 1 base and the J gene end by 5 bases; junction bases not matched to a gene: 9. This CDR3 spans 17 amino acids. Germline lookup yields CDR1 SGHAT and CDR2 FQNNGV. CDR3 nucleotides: TGTGCCAGCAGCTTAGTGCCAGCGGGGGGACCTAACAATGAGCAGTTCTTC. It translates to CASSLVPAGGPNNEQFF.

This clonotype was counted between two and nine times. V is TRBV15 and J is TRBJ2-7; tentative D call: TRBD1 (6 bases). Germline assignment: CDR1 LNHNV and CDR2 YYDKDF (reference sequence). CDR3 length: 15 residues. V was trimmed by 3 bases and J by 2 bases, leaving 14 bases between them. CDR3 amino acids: CATSSTGTRPYEQYF. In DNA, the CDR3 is TGTGCCACCAGCAGCACCGGGACAAGGCCCTACGAGCAGTACTTC.

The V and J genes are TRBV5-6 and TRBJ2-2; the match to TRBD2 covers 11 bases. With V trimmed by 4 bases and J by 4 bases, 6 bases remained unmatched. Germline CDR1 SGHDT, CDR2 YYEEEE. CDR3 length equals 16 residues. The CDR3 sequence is CASSISGGARTGELFF. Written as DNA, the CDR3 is TGTGCCAGCAGCATTAGCGGGGGGGCCCGCACCGGGGAGCTGTTTTTT.

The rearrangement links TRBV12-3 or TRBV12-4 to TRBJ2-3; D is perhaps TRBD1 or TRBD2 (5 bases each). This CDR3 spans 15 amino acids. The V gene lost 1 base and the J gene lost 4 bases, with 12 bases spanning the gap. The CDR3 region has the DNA TGTGCCAGCAGTTTAGTGGGGACGTCGCCAGATACGCAGTATTTT. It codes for CASSLVGTSPDTQYF.

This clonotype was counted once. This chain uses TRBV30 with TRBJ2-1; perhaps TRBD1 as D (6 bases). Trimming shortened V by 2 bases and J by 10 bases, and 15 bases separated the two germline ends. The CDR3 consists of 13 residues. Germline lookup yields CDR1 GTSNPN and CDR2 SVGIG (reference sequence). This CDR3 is CAWSPTGLGEQFF. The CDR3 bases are TGTGCCTGGAGTCCAACAGGGCTGGGCGAGCAGTTCTTC.

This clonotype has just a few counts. The CDR3 region is CASSPIIPGQGKKLFF. The CDR3, as DNA: TGTGCCAGCAGCCCTATCATCCCGGGACAGGGGAAAAAACTGTTTTTT. The chain employs TRBV27 and TRBJ1-4; 10 bases are shared with TRBD1. The CDR3 contains 16 residues. The germline CDR1 and CDR2 sequences are MNHEY and SMNVEV (reference sequence). Unmatched junction bases numbered 13, after V lost 6 bases and J lost 9 bases.

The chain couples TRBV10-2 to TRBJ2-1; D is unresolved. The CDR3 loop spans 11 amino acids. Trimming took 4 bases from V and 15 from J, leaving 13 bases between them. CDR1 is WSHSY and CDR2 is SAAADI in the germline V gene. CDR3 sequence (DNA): TGCGCCAGCAGTGTTGGGCTGGACCGGTTCTTC. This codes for CASSVGLDRFF.

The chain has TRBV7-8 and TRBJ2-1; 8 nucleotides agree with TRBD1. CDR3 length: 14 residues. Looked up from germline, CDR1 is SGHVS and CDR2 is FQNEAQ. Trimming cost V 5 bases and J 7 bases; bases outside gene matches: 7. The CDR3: CASSLRQGSNEQFF. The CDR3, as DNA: TGTGCCAGCAGCCTTCGACAGGGGTCAAATGAGCAGTTCTTC. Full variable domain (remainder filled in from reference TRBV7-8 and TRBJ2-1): GAGVSQSPRYKVAKRGQDVALRCDPISGHVSLFWYQQALGQGPEFLTYFQNEAQLDKSGLPSDRFFAERPEGSVSTLKIQRTQQEDSAVYLCASSLRQGSNEQFFGPGTRLTVL.

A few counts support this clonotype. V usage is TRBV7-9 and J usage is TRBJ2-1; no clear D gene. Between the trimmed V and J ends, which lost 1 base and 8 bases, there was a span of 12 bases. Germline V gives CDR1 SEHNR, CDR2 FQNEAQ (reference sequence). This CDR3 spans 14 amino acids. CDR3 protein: CASSLGAAWDEQFF. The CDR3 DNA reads TGTGCCAGCAGCTTAGGGGCCGCTTGGGATGAGCAGTTCTTC.

CDR3 coding DNA: TGCAGTGCTACCCGGGCCAACTACAATGAGCAGTTCTTC. Translation gives CSATRANYNEQFF. V is TRBV20-1 and J is TRBJ2-1, with D unresolved. Trimming took off 4 bases at V and 3 bases at J, with 10 bases between the two ends. Germline V lookup: CDR1 DFQATT, CDR2 SNEGSKA (reference sequence). The CDR3 contains 13 residues.

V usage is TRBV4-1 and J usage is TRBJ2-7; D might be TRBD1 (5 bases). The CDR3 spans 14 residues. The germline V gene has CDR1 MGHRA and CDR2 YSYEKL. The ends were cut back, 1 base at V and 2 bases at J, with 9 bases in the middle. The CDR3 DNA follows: TGCGCCAGCAGCCAAGGGGGCGCCCCCTACGAGCAGTACTTC. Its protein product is CASSQGGAPYEQYF.

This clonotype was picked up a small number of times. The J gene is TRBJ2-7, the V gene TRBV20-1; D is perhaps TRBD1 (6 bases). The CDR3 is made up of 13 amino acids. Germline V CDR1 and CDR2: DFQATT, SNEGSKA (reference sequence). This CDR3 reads CSGTSKRNYEQYF. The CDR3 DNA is TGCTCTGGGACATCGAAGCGGAACTACGAGCAGTACTTC.

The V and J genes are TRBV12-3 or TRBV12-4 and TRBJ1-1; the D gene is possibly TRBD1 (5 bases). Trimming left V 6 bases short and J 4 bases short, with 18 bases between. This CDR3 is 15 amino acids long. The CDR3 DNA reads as TGTGCCAGCAGAGAGGGACTTACCGGGAGCACTGAAGCTTTCTTT. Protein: CASREGLTGSTEAFF.

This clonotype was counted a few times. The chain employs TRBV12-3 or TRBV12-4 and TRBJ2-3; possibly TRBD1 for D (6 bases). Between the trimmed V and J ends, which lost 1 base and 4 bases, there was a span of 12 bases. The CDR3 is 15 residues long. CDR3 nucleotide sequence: TGTGCCAGCAGTTTAGGCCAGGGGACCCCAGATACGCAGTATTTT. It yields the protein CASSLGQGTPDTQYF.

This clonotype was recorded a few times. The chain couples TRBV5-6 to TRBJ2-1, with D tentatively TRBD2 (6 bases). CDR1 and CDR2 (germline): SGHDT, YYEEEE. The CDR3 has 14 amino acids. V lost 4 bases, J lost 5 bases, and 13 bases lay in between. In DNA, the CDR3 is TGTGCCAGCAGCCCCGGAGGGACTCACAATGAGCAGTTCTTC. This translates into CASSPGGTHNEQFF.

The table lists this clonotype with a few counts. This CDR3 is CASGTGPTNTGELFF. In nucleotides, the CDR3 is TGTGCCAGCGGAACAGGGCCAACGAACACCGGGGAGCTGTTTTTT. V and J are TRBV6-1 and TRBJ2-2; tentative D call: TRBD1 (6 bases). The V gene lost 8 bases and the J gene lost 0 bases, with 13 bases spanning the gap. Germline V gene lookup returns CDR1 MNHNS and CDR2 SASEGT. The CDR3 covers 15 residues.

The CDR3 sequence is CASSHQGATINEQFF. For the CDR3, the DNA is TGTGCCAGCAGTCACCAGGGGGCCACCATAAATGAGCAGTTCTTC. The chain links TRBV21-1 to TRBJ2-1; the D call in the table, TRBD1, was not verified against the DNA. TRBV21-1 is labeled a pseudogene. The CDR3 loop spans 15 amino acids.

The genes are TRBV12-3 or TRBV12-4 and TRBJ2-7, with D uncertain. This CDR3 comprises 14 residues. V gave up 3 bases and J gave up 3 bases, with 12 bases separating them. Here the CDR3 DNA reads TGTGCCAGCAGTTTTCAGCCATCTTACTACGAGCAGTACTTC. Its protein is CASSFQPSYYEQYF.

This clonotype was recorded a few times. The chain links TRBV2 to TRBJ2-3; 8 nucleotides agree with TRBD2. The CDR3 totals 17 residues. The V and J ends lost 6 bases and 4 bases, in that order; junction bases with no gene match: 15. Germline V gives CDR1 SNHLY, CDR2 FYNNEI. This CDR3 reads CASRRSGLAELADTQYF. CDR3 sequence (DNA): TGTGCCAGCAGGCGTTCCGGACTAGCCGAATTGGCAGATACGCAGTATTTT. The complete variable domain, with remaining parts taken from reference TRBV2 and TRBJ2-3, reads EPEVTQTPSHQVTQMGQEVILRCVPISNHLYFYWYRQILGQKVEFLVSFYNNEISEKSEIFDDQFSVERPDGSNFTLKIRSTKLEDSAMYFCASRRSGLAELADTQYFGPGTRLTVL.

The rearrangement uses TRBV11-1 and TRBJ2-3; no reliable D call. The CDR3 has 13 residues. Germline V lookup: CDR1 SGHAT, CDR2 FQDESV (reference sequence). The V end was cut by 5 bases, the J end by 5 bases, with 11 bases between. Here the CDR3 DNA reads TGTGCCAGCAGCCCCGCGTGGATAGATACGCAGTATTTT. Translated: CASSPAWIDTQYF.

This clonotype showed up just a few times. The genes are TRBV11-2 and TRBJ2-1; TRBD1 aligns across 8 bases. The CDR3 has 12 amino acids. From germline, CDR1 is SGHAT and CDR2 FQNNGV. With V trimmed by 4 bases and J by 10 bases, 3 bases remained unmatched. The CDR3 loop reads CASSYDRGEQFF. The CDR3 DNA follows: TGTGCCAGCAGCTATGACAGGGGCGAGCAGTTCTTC.

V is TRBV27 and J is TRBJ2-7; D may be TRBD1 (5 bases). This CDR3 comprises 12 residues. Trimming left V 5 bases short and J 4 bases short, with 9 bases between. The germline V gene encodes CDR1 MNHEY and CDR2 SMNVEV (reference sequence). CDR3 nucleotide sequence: TGTGCCAGCAGTCCCCACAGGTACGAGCAGTACTTC. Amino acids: CASSPHRYEQYF.

CDR3: CASSQSSDYKGLSNQPQHF. For the CDR3, the DNA is TGCGCCAGCAGTCAATCGTCGGATTACAAGGGCCTTAGCAATCAGCCCCAGCATTTT. The V call is TRBV23-1, the J call TRBJ1-5; D not resolved. TRBV23-1 is designated an ORF whose function remains uncertain. The germline V and J ends were trimmed by 0 bases and 0 bases, with 18 bases remaining between them. The CDR3 is 19 residues long.

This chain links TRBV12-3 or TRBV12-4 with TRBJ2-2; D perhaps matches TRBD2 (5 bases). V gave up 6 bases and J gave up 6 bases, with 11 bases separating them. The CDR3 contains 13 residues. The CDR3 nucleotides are TGTGCCAGCAGGTCAAGCGGTGCCGGGGAGCTGTTTTTT. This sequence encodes CASRSSGAGELFF.

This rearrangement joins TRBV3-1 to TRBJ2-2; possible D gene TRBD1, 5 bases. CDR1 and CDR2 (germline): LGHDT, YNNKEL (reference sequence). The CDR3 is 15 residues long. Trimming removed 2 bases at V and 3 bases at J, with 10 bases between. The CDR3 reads CASSQPGQYTGELFF. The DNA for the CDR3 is TGTGCCAGCAGCCAACCCGGACAATACACCGGGGAGCTGTTTTTT. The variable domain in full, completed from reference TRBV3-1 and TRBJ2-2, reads DTAVSQTPKYLVTQMGNDKSIKCEQNLGHDTMYWYKQDSKKFLKIMFSYNNKELIINETVPNRFSPKSPDKAHLNLHINSLELGDSAVYFCASSQPGQYTGELFFGEGSRLTVL.